The present TCR beta chain was sequenced within a study of cytomegalovirus exposure and HLA in healthy donors. As to this clone: Its cognate antigen is unknown.

Study-wide results and caveats: CMV serostatus was the sole immune exposure information available. Later on, a genetic analysis was performed. It linked a missense variant in DCLRE1C with V- and J-gene trimming of TCR beta.

There are 14 residues in the CDR3. The V end lost 2 bases, the J end lost 12 bases, and 19 bases lay between the germline ends. Germline CDR1 is MNHEY and CDR2 is SVGAGI. With 60 Vbeta and 13 Jbeta primers, the PCR was carried out. TCRdb's table, derived via immunoSEQ multiplex PCR, lists solely in-frame clones and lacks some. The table shows about 190,000 clones, with roughly 73% occurring only once. Sequencing was done on a sample of PBMCs. The rearrangement joins TRBV6-5 to TRBJ1-1; weak D call: TRBD1 (6 bases). This clonotype was obtained from a woman aged 25 to 45 in good health and CMV-seropositive. CDR3 in DNA: TGTGCCAGCAGTTACAAAGGCGACAGGCGGCGAACTTTCTTT. It yields the protein CASSYKGDRRRTFF.